This paragraph covers one TCR beta chain sequence. Data came from immunoSEQ multiplex PCR; TCRdb stores just in-frame clones and leaves some out. The sample has over 85,000 clones; roughly 80% are singletons. From germline, CDR1 is SEHNR and CDR2 FQNEAQ (reference sequence). This CDR3 comprises 14 residues. Trimming pared 5 bases from V and 4 bases from J, leaving 15 bases between. These data originate in a study of radiotherapy plus CTLA-4 blockade in lung cancer. Here the sequenced sample was peripheral blood, taken from a patient treated with radiotherapy plus ipilimumab. This rearrangement joins TRBV7-9 to TRBJ2-7; D is possibly TRBD1 (6 bases). The receptor comes from a human donor with non-small cell lung cancer that progressed on radiotherapy plus ipilimumab. In nucleotides, the CDR3 is TGTGCCAGCAGCCGTGGGACACCGGCTTACGAGCAGTACTTC. Translating it yields CASSRGTPAYEQYF.